Following are 26 T cell receptor beta chains from one sample sequenced in a study of blood T cell repertoires in COVID-19. Clones were read by immunoSEQ multiplex PCR, and TCRdb kept only the in-frame ones, dropping some. The data contain 200,000 or so clones, roughly nine tenths of them singletons. Material: PBMCs or T cells enriched from blood (not recorded which). The receptor source for this set is a woman under 40 who had recovered from COVID-19.

The chain has TRBV3-1 (or the pseudogene TRBV3-2) and TRBJ1-2; tentatively, D is TRBD1 (6 bases). V was shortened by 0 bases and J by 0 bases, with 14 bases between the two germline ends. CDR1 and CDR2 from the germline V gene are LGHDT and YNNKEL (reference sequence). The CDR3 is 17 residues long. The CDR3 spells CASSQDGRGQPNYGYTF. The DNA of the CDR3 is TGTGCCAGCAGCCAAGACGGCCGGGGACAACCTAACTATGGCTACACCTTC.

This chain links TRBV6-6 with TRBJ1-2; 8 nucleotides line up with TRBD1. Germline CDR1 and CDR2: MNHNY and SVGAGI (reference sequence). The junction had 14 bases not matched to a gene; V was cut back by 6 bases and J by 14 bases. CDR3 length: 13 residues. CDR3 sequence reads: CASSPGGLLSRTF. CDR3 DNA: TGTGCCAGCAGCCCAGGGGGCCTCCTTTCGCGTACCTTC.

A single count supports this clone. The CDR3 region is CASSVREQYF. The CDR3 nucleotides are TGTGCCAGCAGTGTCCGCGAGCAGTACTTC. The genes are TRBV2 and TRBJ2-7; no firm D call. V lost 4 bases to trimming and J lost 6 bases, with 4 bases between them. This CDR3 spans 10 amino acids. Germline V CDR1 and CDR2: SNHLY, FYNNEI. The full variable domain, rest sourced from reference TRBV2 and TRBJ2-7, is EPEVTQTPSHQVTQMGQEVILRCVPISNHLYFYWYRQILGQKVEFLVSFYNNEISEKSEIFDDQFSVERPDGSNFTLKIRSTKLEDSAMYFCASSVREQYFGPGTRLTVT.

The J gene is TRBJ1-1, the V gene TRBV2; D call uncertain. This CDR3 spans 11 amino acids. Germline CDR1 reads SNHLY; CDR2 reads FYNNEI. Trimming cost V 9 bases and J 0 bases, with 5 bases left between them. The CDR3 protein is CARSVNTEAFF. In DNA, the CDR3 is TGTGCCAGGTCAGTGAACACTGAAGCTTTCTTT.

This chain links TRBV7-9 with TRBJ2-1, with TRBD2 matching over 9 bases. This CDR3 has 15 amino acids. V dropped 2 bases and J dropped 9; count of bases not matched to a gene: 8. Germline V gene data show CDR1 as SEHNR and CDR2 as FQNEAQ (reference sequence). The DNA for the CDR3 is TGTGCCAGCAGCTTAAAGCGGGGGGCGTTTGGTGAGCAGTTCTTC. Amino acids: CASSLKRGAFGEQFF.

This clone appeared a single time. The rearrangement uses TRBV18 and TRBJ2-3, with D hard to call. CDR1 is KGHSH, CDR2 LQKENI, per germline. Trimming took off 9 bases at V and 3 bases at J, with 7 bases between the two ends. The CDR3 loop spans 11 amino acids. The CDR3 DNA follows: TGTGCCAGTGAGCAAACAGATACGCAGTATTTT. As protein: CASEQTDTQYF.

The chain uses TRBV7-9 and TRBJ2-1; TRBD2 is a possible D gene (5 bases). The V end was cut by 2 bases, the J end by 0 bases, with 14 bases between. In germline, CDR1 is SEHNR, CDR2 FQNEAQ (reference sequence). The CDR3 is 17 amino acids. This CDR3 is CASSLPSDWSSYNEQFF. CDR3 nucleotide sequence: TGTGCCAGCAGCTTACCCTCGGACTGGAGCTCCTACAATGAGCAGTTCTTC.

The chain is built from TRBV4-2 and TRBJ2-3; TRBD2 agrees at 14 bases. The CDR3 length is 20 residues. The V gene's germline CDR1 is LGHNA and CDR2 YNFKEQ. With V trimmed by 3 bases and J by 0 bases, 11 bases remained unmatched. CDR3 residues: CASSQLTGTSGGRSTDTQYF. CDR3 DNA sequence: TGTGCCAGCAGCCAGTTAACCGGGACTAGCGGGGGCCGTAGCACAGATACGCAGTATTTT.

This chain connects TRBV7-2 to TRBJ2-7, with 9 nucleotides matching TRBD2. The CDR3 is made up of 16 amino acids. Germline CDR1 is SGHTA and CDR2 is FQGNSA. V lost 6 bases, J lost 1 base, and 10 bases stayed unmatched. CDR3 sequence reads: CASSRVASGTSYEQYF. CDR3 nucleotides: TGTGCCAGCAGTAGGGTGGCTAGCGGGACATCCTACGAGCAGTACTTC. Variable domain in full (rest from reference TRBV7-2 and TRBJ2-7): GAGVSQSPSNKVTEKGKDVELRCDPISGHTALYWYRQSLGQGLEFLIYFQGNSAPDKSGLPSDRFSAERTGGSVSTLTIQRTQQEDSAVYLCASSRVASGTSYEQYFGPGTRLTVT.

The chain recombines TRBV19 with TRBJ2-7, with D perhaps matching TRBD2 (6 bases). Trimming shortened V by 5 bases and J by 3 bases, and 14 bases separated the two germline ends. Germline V CDR1 and CDR2: LNHDA, SQIVND (reference sequence). This CDR3 contains 14 residues. The CDR3 DNA reads as TGTGCCAGTAGTGTGCGGAGGGCCAACTACGAGCAGTACTTC. Translated: CASSVRRANYEQYF.

The V gene is TRBV19, the J gene TRBJ1-1; 8 nucleotides match TRBD1. V lost 4 bases to trimming and J lost 1 base; unmatched junction nucleotides: 8. The CDR3 contains 16 residues. Germline lookup yields CDR1 LNHDA and CDR2 SQIVND (reference sequence). The CDR3 DNA follows: TGTGCCAGTAGTACCCGGACAGGGAGGTGGAACACTGAAGCTTTCTTT. Its protein product is CASSTRTGRWNTEAFF. The full variable domain, rest sourced from reference TRBV19 and TRBJ1-1, is DGGITQSPKYLFRKEGQNVTLSCEQNLNHDAMYWYRQDPGQGLRLIYYSQIVNDFQKGDIAEGYSVSREKKESFPLTVTSAQKNPTAFYLCASSTRTGRWNTEAFFGQGTRLTVV.

The chain recombines TRBV5-1 with TRBJ2-2, with 10 bases aligning to TRBD1. In germline, CDR1 is SGHRS, CDR2 YFSETQ. The CDR3 sequence is 14 residues long. Trimming removed 7 bases from V and 4 bases from J; junction bases left unmatched: 4. CDR3 region: CASGDRGGTGELFF. The CDR3 nucleotides read TGCGCCAGCGGGGACAGGGGCGGCACCGGGGAGCTGTTTTTT. The whole variable domain, filled in from reference TRBV5-1 and TRBJ2-2, reads KAGVTQTPRYLIKTRGQQVTLSCSPISGHRSVSWYQQTPGQGLQFLFEYFSETQRNKGNFPGRFSGRQFSNSRSEMNVSTLELGDSALYLCASGDRGGTGELFFGEGSRLTVL.

The chain employs TRBV5-6 and TRBJ1-1, with 7 positions matching TRBD1. The CDR3 contains 11 residues. V lost 1 base, J lost 11 bases, and 2 bases stayed unmatched. CDR1 and CDR2 (germline): SGHDT, YYEEEE. CDR3 nucleotide sequence: TGTGCCAGCAGCTTGACAGGGGTGGCTTTCTTT. Its translation: CASSLTGVAFF.

The V call is TRBV7-9, the J call TRBJ1-5; D unresolved. Per the germline V gene, CDR1 is SEHNR and CDR2 is FQNEAQ (reference sequence). This CDR3 is built from 15 residues. Trimming cost V 1 base and J 3 bases, with 10 bases left between them. The CDR3 here is CASSLGSGVNQPQHF. The CDR3 nucleotides read TGTGCCAGCAGCTTAGGATCCGGGGTCAATCAGCCCCAGCATTTT.

The chain is built from TRBV2 and TRBJ2-7, with D perhaps matching TRBD1 (6 bases). Germline lookup yields CDR1 SNHLY and CDR2 FYNNEI. The CDR3 length is 13 residues. The CDR3 is CAMSRDTSYEQYF. The CDR3 DNA is TGTGCAATGAGTCGGGACACATCCTACGAGCAGTACTTC.

In DNA, the CDR3 is TGCGCCAGCAGCCAAGCTTATCAGGCTCCGAACACCGGGGAGCTGTTTTTT. This sequence encodes CASSQAYQAPNTGELFF. This chain joins TRBV4-3 and TRBJ2-2; no reliable D call. Trimming removed 1 base from V and 0 bases from J, with 12 bases in between. The CDR3 contains 17 residues. Germline V gene data show CDR1 as LGHNA and CDR2 as YSLEER.

This clone was observed once. The genes are TRBV11-3 and TRBJ2-6, with 7 bases matching TRBD1. Unmatched junction bases numbered 14, after V lost 0 bases and J lost 0 bases. Germline V gene lookup returns CDR1 SGHNT and CDR2 YENEEA. This CDR3 is built from 21 residues. The CDR3 here is CASSLEYRGQMAFSGANVLTF. The CDR3 coding sequence is TGTGCCAGCAGCTTAGAGTACAGGGGCCAGATGGCCTTCTCTGGGGCCAACGTCCTGACTTTC.

The chain carries TRBV18 and TRBJ1-1; TRBD1 is a possible D gene (6 bases). With 3 bases removed from V and 1 base from J, the gap between germline ends came to 9 bases. The CDR3 runs 14 residues. CDR1 is KGHSH and CDR2 is LQKENI in the germline V gene. The CDR3 loop reads CASSPAGANTEAFF. The CDR3 DNA sequence: TGTGCCAGCTCACCGGCGGGGGCGAACACTGAAGCTTTCTTT.

In nucleotides, the CDR3 is TGTGCCAGCAGCCCCACTGAAAACACTGAAGCTTTCTTT. This translates into CASSPTENTEAFF. The genes are TRBV7-6 and TRBJ1-1; D not certain. Germline CDR1 reads SGHVS; CDR2 reads FNYEAQ. The CDR3 runs to 13 residues. V was pared by 5 bases and J by 2 bases, with 9 bases between. The whole variable domain, filled in from reference TRBV7-6 and TRBJ1-1, reads GAGVSQSPRYKVTKRGQDVALRCDPISGHVSLYWYRQALGQGPEFLTYFNYEAQQDKSGLPNDRFSAERPEGSISTLTIQRTEQRDSAMYRCASSPTENTEAFFGQGTRLTVV.

This chain connects TRBV7-6 to TRBJ2-3, with 10 bases matching TRBD1. The CDR3 has 16 residues. With V trimmed by 4 bases and J by 4 bases, 8 bases remained unmatched. Germline lookup yields CDR1 SGHVS and CDR2 FNYEAQ. Written as DNA, the CDR3 is TGTGCCAGCAGCTCCTTGGGGGACAGGGGTGCAGATACGCAGTATTTT. This codes for CASSSLGDRGADTQYF. The full variable domain, in which reference TRBV7-6 and TRBJ2-3 provide the parts outside the CDR3, is GAGVSQSPRYKVTKRGQDVALRCDPISGHVSLYWYRQALGQGPEFLTYFNYEAQQDKSGLPNDRFSAERPEGSISTLTIQRTEQRDSAMYRCASSSLGDRGADTQYFGPGTRLTVL.

The rearrangement links TRBV5-4 to TRBJ2-1; D may be TRBD1 (6 bases). Trimming stripped 2 bases from V and 3 bases from J, with 12 bases between. Per germline, CDR1 SGHNT and CDR2 YYREEE (reference sequence). CDR3 size: 15 residues. The CDR3 region is CASSFRDTFYNEQFF. The CDR3 region has the DNA TGTGCCAGCAGCTTCCGGGACACGTTCTACAATGAGCAGTTCTTC.

This clone was picked up one time. This chain links TRBV4-3 with TRBJ1-1, with D possibly TRBD1 on 6 matching bases. The CDR3 sequence is 18 residues long. Germline CDR1 is LGHNA and CDR2 is YSLEER. V was trimmed by 1 base and J by 4 bases, leaving 22 bases between them. Written as DNA, the CDR3 is TGCGCCAGCAGCCAAGTCGGGATGGGGGGGGCGCGGTTCACTGAAGCTTTCTTT. This gives the protein CASSQVGMGGARFTEAFF.

This clone was picked up a small number of times. The V call is TRBV4-3, the J call TRBJ2-1, with 9 bases fitting TRBD1. CDR1 and CDR2 (germline): LGHNA, YSLEER. The junction had 7 bases not matched to a gene; V was cut back by 3 bases and J by 7 bases. The length of the CDR3 is 15 residues. The CDR3 is CASSHGTGNRNEQFF. The CDR3 coding sequence is TGCGCCAGCAGCCACGGGACAGGGAATAGGAATGAGCAGTTCTTC.

The chain is built from TRBV29-1 and TRBJ1-1, with D possibly matching TRBD1 (6 bases). CDR1 and CDR2 from the germline V gene are SQVTM and ANQGSEA. Trimming left V 6 bases short and J 6 bases short, with 11 bases between. The CDR3 contains 11 residues. The CDR3 reads CSVLGGSEAFF. CDR3 bases: TGCAGCGTCCTAGGGGGTTCTGAAGCTTTCTTT.

The V and J genes are TRBV6-2 or TRBV6-3 and TRBJ1-6; D gene ambiguous. The CDR3 has 15 amino acids. Germline V gene data show CDR1 as MNHEY and CDR2 as SVGEGT. The V end was cut by 2 bases, the J end by 7 bases, with 12 bases between. The CDR3 is CASSYRGRVNSPLHF. The CDR3 nucleotides read TGTGCCAGCAGTTACAGAGGGCGAGTGAATTCACCCCTCCACTTT.

The chain combines TRBV6-5 with TRBJ1-4; D gene uncertain. CDR1 MNHEY and CDR2 SVGAGI come from the germline V gene. The CDR3 runs to 15 residues. Trimming stripped 6 bases from V and 8 bases from J, with 19 bases between. The CDR3 here is CASRDLSREREKLFF. CDR3 nucleotide sequence: TGTGCCAGCAGGGATCTCTCCCGGGAACGGGAAAAACTGTTTTTT.